This T cell receptor (beta chain) was found in a study of post-analysis software for immune sequencing data. Across the study: Relapsing-remitting, secondary progressive and progressive-relapsing multiple sclerosis courses were included. Study outcomes and limitations: Significantly decreased normalized Chao1 diversity was recorded for multiple sclerosis patients relative to controls.

Built from TCR beta cDNA, the libraries had unique molecular identifiers in them. Each CDR3 protein is one row after TCRdb ran MiXCR on the PCR reads. The table records roughly 160,000 distinct CDR3 sequences, roughly 35% of them present only once. A note on this clonotype: Its cognate antigen is unknown.

The TCR was taken from a girl aged 10 to 17 with multiple sclerosis. Material: blood, obtained after autologous hematopoietic stem cell transplantation.

The CDR3 sequence: CSVAGTPGLHGAFF. In nucleotides, the CDR3 is TGCAGCGTTGCCGGAACCCCGGGGCTTCACGGGGCTTTCTTT. The chain recombines TRBV29-1 with TRBJ1-1, with D perhaps matching TRBD1 (5 bases). Trimming shortened V by 4 bases and J by 11 bases, and 23 bases separated the two germline ends. Germline CDR1 reads SQVTM; CDR2 reads ANQGSEA. The CDR3 has 14 amino acids.